Sequencing of this TCR beta chain was carried out in a study of CD8+CD57+ T cells in acquired aplastic anemia. Regarding the study as a whole: Overlap between patients and controls comprised 25 to 30 CD8+ CDR3 sequences. Patient and control CD8+ Simpson's diversity was not significantly different.

CDR1 and CDR2 (germline): DFQATT, SNEGSKA (reference sequence). V was pared by 4 bases and J by 4 bases, with 6 bases of the junction left unmatched. The CDR3 runs to 13 residues. Comments on this clonotype: Its antigen remains unidentified.

For sequencing, patients were chosen who had shown expansion of CD8+CD57+ cells by flow cytometry. Genomic DNA, the template, was used for profiling of the TCR beta VDJ and CDR3. From the reads, TCRdb called clonotypes with MiXCR, one entry per CDR3 protein. This sample yields approximately 120,000 distinct CDR3 sequences, of which less than 50% are seen a single time; over 2% belongs to the top ten. The source material was sorted CD4+, CD8+, or CD8+CD57+ T cells (not recorded which) from PBMCs. The chain carries TRBV20-1 and TRBJ2-7; 8 nucleotides match TRBD1. The clonotype comes from a human donor with aplastic anemia. In nucleotides, the CDR3 is TGCAGTGCTAAAAGACAGGGGTCGTACGAGCAGTACTTC. This gives the protein CSAKRQGSYEQYF.